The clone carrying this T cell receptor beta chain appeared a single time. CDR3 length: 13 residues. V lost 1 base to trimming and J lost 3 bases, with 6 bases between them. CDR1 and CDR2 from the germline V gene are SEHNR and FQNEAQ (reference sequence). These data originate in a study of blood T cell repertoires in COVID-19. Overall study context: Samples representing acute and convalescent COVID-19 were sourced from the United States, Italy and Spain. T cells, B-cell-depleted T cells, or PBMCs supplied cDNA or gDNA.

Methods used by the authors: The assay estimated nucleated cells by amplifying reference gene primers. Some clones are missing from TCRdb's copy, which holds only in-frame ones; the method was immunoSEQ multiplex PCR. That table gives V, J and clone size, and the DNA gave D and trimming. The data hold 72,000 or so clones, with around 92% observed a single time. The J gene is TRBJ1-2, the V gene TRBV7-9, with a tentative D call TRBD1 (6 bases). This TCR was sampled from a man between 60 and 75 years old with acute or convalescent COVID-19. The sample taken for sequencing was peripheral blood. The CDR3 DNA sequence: TGTGCCAGCAGCTTAGAGGGGGACTATGGCTACACCTTC. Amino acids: CASSLEGDYGYTF.